Listed below are T cell receptor beta chains from one sample, sequenced in a study of regulatory dendritic cells for organ transplantation. For these receptors, no antigen is known. Using immunoSEQ multiplex PCR, the repertoire was profiled, and TCRdb retains in-frame clones only, with some absent. The table shows 20,000 to 25,000 clones, with 85% to 90% occurring only once. Sequenced: naive CD4+ T cells from blood cultured with dendritic cells. The source of these receptors is a human donor in good health. CDR3s include the opening cysteine and the closing phenylalanine or tryptophan. The D gene is left open where the match is weak. Clone size is not always given. Where it is, it says once, few, many or a class for expanded clones.

J	D	size	V	CDR3	DNA
TRBJ2-1	.	.	TRBV30	CAWNQGWANEQFF	TGTGCCTGGAATCAGGGGTGGGCCAATGAGCAGTTCTTC
TRBJ1-1	.	once	TRBV5-4	CASSVGKMNTEAFF	TGTGCCAGCAGCGTAGGGAAGATGAACACTGAAGCTTTCTTT
TRBJ2-3	.	.	TRBV11-3	CASRGETDTQYF	TGTGCCAGCAGAGGCGAGACAGATACGCAGTATTTT
TRBJ2-3	.	once	TRBV9	CASSGTSTDTQYF	TGTGCCAGCAGCGGAACTAGCACAGATACGCAGTATTTT
TRBJ2-1	TRBD1	.	TRBV6-4	CASSVNRGRENEQFF	TGTGCCAGCAGTGTTAACAGGGGGCGTGAGAATGAGCAGTTCTTC
TRBJ1-2	.	.	TRBV5-8	CASSLTWVDAPRDGYTF	TGTGCCAGCAGCTTGACGTGGGTCGATGCCCCTAGGGACGGCTACACCTTC
TRBJ1-2	.	few	TRBV19	CASRPQANYGYTF	TGTGCCAGTAGACCTCAAGCTAACTATGGCTACACCTTC
TRBJ2-7	TRBD1	.	TRBV6-5	CASRKVVTGGYEQYF	TGTGCCAGCAGAAAAGTAGTGACAGGGGGTTACGAGCAGTACTTC
TRBJ2-5	TRBD1	.	TRBV19	CASSPTDRGTVGETQYF	TGTGCCAGTAGTCCCACGGACAGGGGTACGGTGGGAGAGACCCAGTACTTC
TRBJ1-5	.	.	TRBV14	CASSQTSNQPQHF	TGTGCCAGCAGCCAAACTAGCAATCAGCCCCAGCATTTT
TRBJ1-4	.	.	TRBV13	CASSLGGKSEKLFF	TGTGCCAGCAGCTTAGGAGGGAAAAGTGAAAAACTGTTTTTT
TRBJ2-1	.	.	TRBV27	CASRQRPTGPSEQFF	TGTGCCAGCAGACAACGCCCGACAGGCCCCAGTGAGCAGTTCTTC
TRBJ2-1	TRBD2	once	TRBV5-6	CASSPWRGSGVGDEQFF	TGTGCCAGCAGCCCGTGGCGTGGTAGCGGGGTTGGGGATGAGCAGTTCTTC
TRBJ2-2	TRBD2	.	TRBV28	CASSLAGINTGELFF	TGTGCCAGCAGTCTAGCGGGGATAAACACCGGGGAGCTGTTTTTT
TRBJ1-4	.	few	TRBV2	CASSESRKLFF	TGTGCCAGCAGTGAATCGAGGAAACTGTTTTTT
TRBJ1-4	.	few	TRBV5-6	CASSLGIGTTNEKLFF	TGTGCCAGCAGCTTGGGCATTGGTACAACTAATGAAAAACTGTTTTTT
TRBJ2-1	TRBD1	once	TRBV11-2	CASSLNLAGGYNEQFF	TGTGCCAGCAGCCTTAACCTGGCAGGGGGTTACAATGAGCAGTTCTTC
TRBJ2-1	TRBD2	.	TRBV28	CASGIAGPSSYNEQFF	TGTGCCAGCGGAATAGCGGGACCGAGCTCCTACAATGAGCAGTTCTTC
TRBJ2-7	TRBD1	.	TRBV6-5	CASSYRGTGGAKQYF	TGTGCCAGCAGTTACAGGGGGACAGGGGGCGCGAAGCAGTACTTC
TRBJ2-5	TRBD1	.	TRBV7-7	CASSLGQVETQYF	TGTGCTAGCAGCTTAGGACAGGTAGAGACCCAGTACTTC
TRBJ2-2	.	.	TRBV6-5	CASSPVMTGELFF	TGTGCCAGCAGTCCAGTCATGACCGGGGAGCTGTTTTTT
TRBJ1-5	.	.	TRBV28	CASSLFGPQHF	TGTGCCAGCAGTTTATTTGGGCCCCAGCATTTT
TRBJ2-7	.	.	TRBV10-3	CAISTGSSYEQYF	TGTGCCATCAGCACAGGGAGCTCCTACGAGCAGTACTTC
TRBJ1-2	.	.	TRBV28	CASSLRGPYGYTF	TGTGCCAGCAGTTTACGGGGTCCCTATGGCTACACCTTC
TRBJ1-6	.	.	TRBV18	CASSQDSSYSPLHF	TGTGCCAGCTCACAGGACAGTTCCTACTCACCCCTCCACTTT
TRBJ1-2	.	once	TRBV18	CASSPPSTWDYGYTF	TGTGCCAGCTCACCACCTTCGACCTGGGACTATGGCTACACCTTC
TRBJ1-3	.	.	TRBV6-1	CASRSPGSGNTIYF	TGTGCCAGCAGGAGCCCGGGATCTGGAAACACCATATATTTT
TRBJ2-7	TRBD1	.	TRBV30	CAWRGPKAGQGVYEQYF	TGTGCCTGGAGAGGCCCCAAAGCGGGACAGGGGGTCTACGAGCAGTACTTC
TRBJ2-5	TRBD1	.	TRBV9	CASSARQGSTQYF	TGTGCCAGCAGCGCTAGACAGGGTTCGACCCAGTACTTC
TRBJ1-1	.	.	TRBV7-9	CASSLPSVEAFF	TGTGCCAGCAGCTTACCCTCAGTTGAAGCTTTCTTT
TRBJ2-2	.	.	TRBV6-6	CATQTGTGELFF	TGTGCCACGCAGACAGGTACCGGGGAGCTGTTTTTT
TRBJ2-7	TRBD2	.	TRBV6-5	CASSFRTSGNREQYF	TGTGCCAGCAGCTTTCGGACTAGCGGGAACCGCGAGCAGTACTTC
TRBJ2-3	.	.	TRBV6-6	CASSYWATDTQYF	TGTGCCAGCAGTTACTGGGCCACAGATACGCAGTATTTT
TRBJ2-3	.	.	TRBV4-3	CASSQEIPRTDTQYF	TGCGCCAGCAGCCAAGAGATCCCACGCACAGATACGCAGTATTTT
TRBJ1-5	.	.	TRBV19	CASSWGGDGQPQHF	TGTGCCAGTAGTTGGGGGGGGGACGGTCAGCCCCAGCATTTT
TRBJ2-2	TRBD1	.	TRBV4-1	CASSQPARTGLTGELFF	TGCGCCAGCAGCCAACCGGCCAGGACAGGGCTTACCGGGGAGCTGTTTTTT